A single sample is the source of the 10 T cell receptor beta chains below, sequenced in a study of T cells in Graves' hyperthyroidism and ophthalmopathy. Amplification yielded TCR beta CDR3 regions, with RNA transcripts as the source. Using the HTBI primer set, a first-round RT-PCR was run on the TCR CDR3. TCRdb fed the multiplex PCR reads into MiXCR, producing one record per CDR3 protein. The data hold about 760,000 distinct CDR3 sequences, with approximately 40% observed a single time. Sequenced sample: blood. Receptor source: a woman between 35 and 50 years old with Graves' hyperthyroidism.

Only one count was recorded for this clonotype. As DNA, the CDR3 is TGTGCCACCAGCGGAACAGGGGGCGAAGCTTTCTTT. Its translation is CATSGTGGEAFF. J is TRBJ1-1 and V is TRBV15, with 9 bases fitting TRBD1. The CDR3 has 12 amino acids. Germline assignment: CDR1 LNHNV and CDR2 YYDKDF (reference sequence). The V gene end was trimmed by 5 bases and the J gene end by 8 bases; junction bases not matched to a gene: 3.

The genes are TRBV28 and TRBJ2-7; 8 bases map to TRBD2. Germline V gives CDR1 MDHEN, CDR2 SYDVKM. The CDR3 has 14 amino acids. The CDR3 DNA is TGTGCTATCAACGGGGGGGGGCGCCCCTACGAGCAGTACTTC. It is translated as CAINGGGRPYEQYF.

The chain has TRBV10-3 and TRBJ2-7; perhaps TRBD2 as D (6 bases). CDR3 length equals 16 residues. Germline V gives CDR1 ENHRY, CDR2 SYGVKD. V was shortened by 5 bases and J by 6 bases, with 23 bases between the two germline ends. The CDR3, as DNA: TGTGCCATCAGTCTGTTTGTCGCGGGGCCTGGGGGCGAGCAGTACTTC. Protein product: CAISLFVAGPGGEQYF.

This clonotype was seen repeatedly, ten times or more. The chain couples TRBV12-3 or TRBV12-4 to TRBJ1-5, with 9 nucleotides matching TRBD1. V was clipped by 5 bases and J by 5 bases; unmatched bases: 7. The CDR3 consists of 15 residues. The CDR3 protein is CASSGDRERDQPQHF. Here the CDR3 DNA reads TGTGCCAGCAGTGGGGACAGGGAGAGGGATCAGCCCCAGCATTTT.

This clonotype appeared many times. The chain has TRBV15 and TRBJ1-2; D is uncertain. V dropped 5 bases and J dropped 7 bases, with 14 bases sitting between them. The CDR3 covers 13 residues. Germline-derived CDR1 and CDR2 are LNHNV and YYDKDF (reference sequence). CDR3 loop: CATSPSAAGGYTF. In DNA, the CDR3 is TGTGCCACCAGCCCATCGGCGGCCGGTGGCTACACCTTC.

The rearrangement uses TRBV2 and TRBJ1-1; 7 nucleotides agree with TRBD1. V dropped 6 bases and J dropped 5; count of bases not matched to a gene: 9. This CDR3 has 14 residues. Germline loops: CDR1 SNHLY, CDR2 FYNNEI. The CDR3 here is CASSWGQPTTEAFF. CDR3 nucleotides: TGTGCCAGCAGCTGGGGACAGCCTACTACTGAAGCTTTCTTT.

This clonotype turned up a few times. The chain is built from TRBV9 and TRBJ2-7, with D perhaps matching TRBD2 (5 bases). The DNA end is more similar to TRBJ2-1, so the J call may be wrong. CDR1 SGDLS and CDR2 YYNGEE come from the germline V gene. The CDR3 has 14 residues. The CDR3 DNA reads TGTGCCAGCAGCGTAGCCGGGAATTTAGGTGAGCAGTTCTTC. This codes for CASSVAGNLGEQFF.

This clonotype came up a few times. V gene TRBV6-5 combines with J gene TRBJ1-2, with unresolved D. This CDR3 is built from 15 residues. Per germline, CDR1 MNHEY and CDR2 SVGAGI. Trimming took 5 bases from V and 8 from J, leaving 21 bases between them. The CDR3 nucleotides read TGTGCCAGCAGTCCTGTATCCTCAAACACCAGGGGCTACACCTTC. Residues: CASSPVSSNTRGYTF.

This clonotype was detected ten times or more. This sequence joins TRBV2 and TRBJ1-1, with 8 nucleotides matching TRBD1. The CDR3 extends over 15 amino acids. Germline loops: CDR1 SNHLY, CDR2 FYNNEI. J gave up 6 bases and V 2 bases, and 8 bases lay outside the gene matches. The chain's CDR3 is CASSERGQAGAEAFF. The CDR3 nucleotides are TGTGCCAGCAGTGAACGGGGACAGGCCGGCGCTGAAGCTTTCTTT.

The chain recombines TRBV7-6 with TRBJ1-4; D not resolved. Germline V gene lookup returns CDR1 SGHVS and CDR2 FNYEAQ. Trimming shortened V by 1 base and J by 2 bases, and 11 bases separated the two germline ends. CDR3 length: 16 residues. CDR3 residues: CASSLGQPKTNEKLFF. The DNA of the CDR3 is TGTGCCAGCAGCTTAGGCCAGCCTAAGACTAATGAAAAACTGTTTTTT.